This T cell receptor (beta chain) was identified in a study of cytomegalovirus exposure and HLA in healthy donors. Study as a whole: Roughly 180 million T cells yielded around 120 million unique TCR beta sequences in earlier analysis. About 79% of 398 genotyped donors fell in the Caucasian-associated ancestry cluster. The study, taken as a whole, reports: A later analysis associated 15,000 to 20,000 TCR beta sequences with HLA alleles at a 0.05 false discovery rate. Productive rates of about 87% or about 30% were seen for most TCR beta V segments in an earlier analysis.

A multiplex PCR was run with 60 Vbeta primers and 13 Jbeta primers. This table comes from immunoSEQ multiplex PCR, and its TCRdb copy is limited to in-frame clones, with some not included. This sample has 95,000 to 150,000 clones, with over 70% found just once. From germline, CDR1 is SGHRS and CDR2 YFSETQ. V lost 2 bases and J 8 bases, leaving 17 bases between the germline ends. The CDR3 extends over 15 amino acids. As concerns this clone: Its antigen remains unidentified.

This rearrangement joins TRBV5-1 to TRBJ2-4; D possibly corresponds to TRBD1 (8 bases). Sequences were obtained from PBMCs. This clonotype was sampled from a man between 18 and 35 years old in good health and CMV-seropositive. The chain's CDR3 is CASSFVQGEGDIQYF. In DNA form, the CDR3 reads TGCGCCAGCAGCTTCGTACAGGGGGAGGGTGACATTCAGTACTTC.